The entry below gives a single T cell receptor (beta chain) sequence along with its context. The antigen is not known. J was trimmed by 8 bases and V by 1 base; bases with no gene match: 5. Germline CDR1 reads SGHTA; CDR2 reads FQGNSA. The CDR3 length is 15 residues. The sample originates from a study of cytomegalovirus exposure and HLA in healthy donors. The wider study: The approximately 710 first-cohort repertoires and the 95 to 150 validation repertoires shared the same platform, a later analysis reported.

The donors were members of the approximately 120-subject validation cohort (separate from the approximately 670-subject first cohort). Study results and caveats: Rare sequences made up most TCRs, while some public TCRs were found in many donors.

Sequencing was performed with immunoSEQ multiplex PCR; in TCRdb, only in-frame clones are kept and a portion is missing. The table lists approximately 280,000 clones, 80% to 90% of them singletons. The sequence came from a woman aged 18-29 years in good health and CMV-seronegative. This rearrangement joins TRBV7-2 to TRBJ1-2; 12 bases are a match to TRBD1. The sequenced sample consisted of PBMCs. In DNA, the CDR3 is TGTGCCAGCAGCTTAGGGGGACAGGGGGCGTTGGGCTACACCTTC. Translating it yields CASSLGGQGALGYTF. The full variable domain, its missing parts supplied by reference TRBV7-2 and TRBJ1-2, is GAGVSQSPSNKVTEKGKDVELRCDPISGHTALYWYRQSLGQGLEFLIYFQGNSAPDKSGLPSDRFSAERTGGSVSTLTIQRTQQEDSAVYLCASSLGGQGALGYTFGSGTRLTVV.